Shown below are 8 T cell receptor beta chains from a single sample sequenced in a study of T cell responses to AZD1222 COVID-19 vaccine. TCRdb's copy holds only in-frame clones and misses some; the assay was immunoSEQ multiplex PCR. In the table there are about 92,000 clones, about nine tenths of which are singletons. Source: peripheral blood, taken on day 0 of AZD1222 vaccination. The receptors derive from an adult in good health.

The chain employs TRBV6-2 or TRBV6-3 and TRBJ1-6; the D is unclear. The CDR3 is 15 residues long. Deletions cut 6 bases from V and 6 bases from J, with 15 bases between. CDR1 MNHEY and CDR2 SVGEGT come from the germline V gene. This chain's CDR3 is CASSPPDGSNSPLHF. DNA of the CDR3: TGTGCCAGCAGCCCCCCGGACGGTTCTAATTCACCCCTCCACTTT.

The chain is built from TRBV6-2 or TRBV6-3 and TRBJ2-4; the D call may be TRBD1 or TRBD2 (5 bases each). Trimming stripped 5 bases from V and 2 bases from J, with 16 bases between. Germline V gene lookup returns CDR1 MNHEY and CDR2 SVGEGT. This CDR3 contains 16 residues. The chain's CDR3 is CASSEGYSNTKNIQYF. As DNA, the CDR3 is TGTGCCAGCAGTGAGGGGTACTCGAATACCAAAAACATTCAGTACTTC.

This clone was recorded a few times. The chain couples TRBV10-3 to TRBJ1-6; the D is unclear. This CDR3 comprises 12 residues. Germline CDR1 is ENHRY and CDR2 is SYGVKD. Trimming left V 5 bases short and J 6 bases short, with 5 bases between. The DNA of the CDR3 is TGTGCCATCAGTACAGCTAATTCACCCCTCCACTTT. Translated, it gives CAISTANSPLHF.

This chain joins TRBV29-1 and TRBJ2-7, with a weak D call TRBD1 (5 bases). This CDR3 comprises 13 residues. Deletions cut 3 bases from V and 2 bases from J, with 11 bases between. From germline, CDR1 is SQVTM and CDR2 ANQGSEA. The CDR3 protein is CSVDGKGTYEQYF. The CDR3 DNA is TGCAGCGTTGACGGAAAGGGGACCTACGAGCAGTACTTC.

The chain carries TRBV6-5 and TRBJ2-7; D unclear. V was pared by 6 bases and J by 0 bases, with 9 bases between. CDR1 MNHEY and CDR2 SVGAGI come from the germline V gene. The CDR3 spans 13 residues. Here the CDR3 DNA reads TGTGCCAGCAGAATTACCAACTCCTACGAGCAGTACTTC. Encoded protein: CASRITNSYEQYF.

The chain recombines TRBV11-2 with TRBJ2-1; weak D call: TRBD2 (5 bases). The CDR3 is 14 amino acids. Germline CDR1 and CDR2: SGHAT and FQNNGV. The V end lost 4 bases, the J end lost 10 bases, and 17 bases lay between the germline ends. CDR3 nucleotide sequence: TGTGCCAGCAGCTCCGGGAACCACAATAGGGAGCAGTTCTTC. Its translation: CASSSGNHNREQFF.

The chain combines TRBV19 with TRBJ1-5; TRBD1 aligns across 7 bases. The CDR3 runs 19 residues. Germline V gene sequence: CDR1 LNHDA, CDR2 SQIVND (reference sequence). After removal of 0 bases from V and 1 base from J, the junction contained 12 bases not matched to a gene. CDR3 sequence (DNA): TGTGCCAGTAGTATAGAAGGGGGCAGGGGACGCATAAGCAATCAGCCCCAGCATTTT. Amino acids: CASSIEGGRGRISNQPQHF.

The chain combines TRBV5-1 with TRBJ2-2; 12 bases match TRBD2. Germline V gene lookup returns CDR1 SGHRS and CDR2 YFSETQ. V shed 3 bases, J shed 5 bases, and the junction held 8 bases outside the gene matches. The CDR3 is 17 residues long. The CDR3 sequence: CASSYGTSGSKTGELFF. The CDR3 coding sequence is TGCGCCAGCAGCTATGGGACTAGCGGGTCTAAAACCGGGGAGCTGTTTTTT.